This entry lists 8 T cell receptor beta chains sequenced from one sample in a study of blood T cell repertoires in COVID-19. Assay: immunoSEQ multiplex PCR; the TCRdb copy retains only in-frame clones and omits some. This sample has around 390,000 clones, with approximately 87% found just once. Sequenced input: PBMCs or T cells enriched from blood (not recorded which). All receptors derive from a woman aged 50 to 60 who had recovered from COVID-19.

This chain uses TRBV25-1 with TRBJ1-2, with 7 bases lining up with TRBD1. The germline V gene has CDR1 MGHDK and CDR2 SYGVNS. Trimming took 6 bases from V and 5 from J; bases not matched to a gene: 3. This CDR3 region has 12 residues. CDR3 DNA: TGTGCCAGCAGGGGGACAGCATATGGCTACACCTTC. Its translation is CASRGTAYGYTF.

The chain links TRBV28 to TRBJ1-2; TRBD1 is a possible D gene (5 bases). This CDR3 has 13 amino acids. V was shortened by 3 bases and J by 8 bases, with 13 bases between the two germline ends. Germline V gene lookup returns CDR1 MDHEN and CDR2 SYDVKM. The CDR3 here is CASSLPQDKGYTF. The CDR3 region has the DNA TGTGCCAGCAGTTTGCCCCAGGACAAGGGCTACACCTTC.

The V and J genes are TRBV30 and TRBJ1-1; 7 nucleotides match TRBD1. Per germline, CDR1 GTSNPN and CDR2 SVGIG (reference sequence). This CDR3 has 13 amino acids. V gave up 0 bases and J gave up 6 bases; unmatched junction bases: 4. This chain's CDR3 is CAWSVNRGPEAFF. CDR3 nucleotide sequence: TGTGCCTGGAGTGTCAACAGGGGCCCTGAAGCTTTCTTT.

There are a few counts of this clone. The V and J genes are TRBV9 and TRBJ2-1; possibly TRBD1 for D (6 bases). This CDR3 has 16 residues. The V gene's germline CDR1 is SGDLS and CDR2 YYNGEE. Trimming cost V 0 bases and J 3 bases, with 13 bases left between them. The CDR3 loop is CASSVDGGSYYNEQFF. The CDR3 bases are TGTGCCAGCAGCGTAGATGGGGGCTCCTACTACAATGAGCAGTTCTTC.

The rearrangement links TRBV28 to TRBJ2-1, with D possibly matching TRBD1 (5 bases). The germline V gene has CDR1 MDHEN and CDR2 SYDVKM. The CDR3 contains 12 residues. Between the trimmed V and J ends, which lost 5 bases and 12 bases, there was a span of 14 bases. CDR3 region: CASSQTEQGQFF. In DNA form, the CDR3 reads TGTGCCAGCAGTCAGACAGAGCAGGGGCAGTTCTTC.

The chain couples TRBV3-1 (or the pseudogene TRBV3-2) to TRBJ1-3; 7 bases agree with TRBD1. Germline CDR1 reads LGHDT; CDR2 reads YNNKEL (reference sequence). This CDR3 is 18 amino acids long. The V segment lost 0 bases and the J segment 1 base; nucleotides outside the gene matches: 9. CDR3 DNA sequence: TGTGCCAGCAGCCAAGATCGATTAGAGGGGGCATCTGGAAACACCATATATTTT. It is translated as CASSQDRLEGASGNTIYF.

The chain has TRBV20-1 and TRBJ1-2, with D hard to call. V lost 3 bases, J lost 6 bases, and 11 bases lay in between. There are 12 residues in the CDR3. The germline CDR1 and CDR2 sequences are DFQATT and SNEGSKA (reference sequence). The CDR3: CSASRGSNGYTF. DNA for the CDR3: TGCAGTGCTAGTCGGGGATCAAATGGCTACACCTTC.

The chain carries TRBV4-2 and TRBJ1-3, with D uncertain. The CDR3 consists of 15 residues. The germline gives CDR1 LGHNA, CDR2 YNFKEQ. The ends were cut back, 4 bases at V and 5 bases at J, with 15 bases in the middle. In DNA, the CDR3 is TGTGCCAGCAGCCGCTTAGGAATCGGGAGAAACACCATATATTTT. Its translation is CASSRLGIGRNTIYF.